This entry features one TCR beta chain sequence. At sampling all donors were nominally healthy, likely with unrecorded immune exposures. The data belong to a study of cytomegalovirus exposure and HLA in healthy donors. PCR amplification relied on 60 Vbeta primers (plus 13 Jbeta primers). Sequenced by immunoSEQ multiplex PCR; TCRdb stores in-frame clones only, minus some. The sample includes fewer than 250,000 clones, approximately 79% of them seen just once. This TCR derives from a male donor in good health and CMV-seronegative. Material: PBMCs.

CDR3 sequence (DNA): TGTGCCAGCAGCGTAGCAGGGGAGGGGGATCAGCCCCAGCATTTT. Protein: CASSVAGEGDQPQHF. The J gene is TRBJ1-5, the V gene TRBV9; D may be TRBD1 (6 bases). The CDR3 runs to 15 residues. Germline CDR1 and CDR2: SGDLS and YYNGEE. Trimming took off 0 bases at V and 5 bases at J, with 12 bases between the two ends.